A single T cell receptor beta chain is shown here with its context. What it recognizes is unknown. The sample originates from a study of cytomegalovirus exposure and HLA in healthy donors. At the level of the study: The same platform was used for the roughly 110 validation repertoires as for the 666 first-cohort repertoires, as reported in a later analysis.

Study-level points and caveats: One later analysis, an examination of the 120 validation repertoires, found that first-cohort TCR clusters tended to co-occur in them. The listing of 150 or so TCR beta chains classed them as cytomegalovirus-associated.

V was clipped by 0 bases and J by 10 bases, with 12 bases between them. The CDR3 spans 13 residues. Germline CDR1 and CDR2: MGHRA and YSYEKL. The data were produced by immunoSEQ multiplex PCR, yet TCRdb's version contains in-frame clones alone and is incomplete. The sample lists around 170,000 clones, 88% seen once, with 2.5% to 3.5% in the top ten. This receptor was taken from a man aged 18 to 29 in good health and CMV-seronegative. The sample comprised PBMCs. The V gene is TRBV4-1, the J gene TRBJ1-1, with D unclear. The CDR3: CASSQEAFLPAFF. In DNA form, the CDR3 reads TGCGCCAGCAGCCAAGAGGCCTTTTTGCCAGCTTTCTTT.